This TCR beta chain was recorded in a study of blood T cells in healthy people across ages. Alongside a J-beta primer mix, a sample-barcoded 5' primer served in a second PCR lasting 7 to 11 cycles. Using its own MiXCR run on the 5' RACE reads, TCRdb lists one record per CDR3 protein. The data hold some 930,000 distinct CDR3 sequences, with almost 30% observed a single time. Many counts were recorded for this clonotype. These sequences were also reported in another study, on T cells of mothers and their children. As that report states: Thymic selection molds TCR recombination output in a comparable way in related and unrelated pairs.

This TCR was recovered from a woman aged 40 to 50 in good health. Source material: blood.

CDR3 DNA sequence: TGTGCCAGCAGCCCCGGGGGCCCGGGGACGAGGACTGAAGCTTTCTTT. Translating gives CASSPGGPGTRTEAFF. The chain links TRBV7-3 to TRBJ1-1; D might be TRBD1 (6 bases). Germline V gives CDR1 SGHTA, CDR2 FQGTGA. V was clipped by 5 bases and J by 5 bases, with 21 bases between them. The CDR3 length is 16 residues.